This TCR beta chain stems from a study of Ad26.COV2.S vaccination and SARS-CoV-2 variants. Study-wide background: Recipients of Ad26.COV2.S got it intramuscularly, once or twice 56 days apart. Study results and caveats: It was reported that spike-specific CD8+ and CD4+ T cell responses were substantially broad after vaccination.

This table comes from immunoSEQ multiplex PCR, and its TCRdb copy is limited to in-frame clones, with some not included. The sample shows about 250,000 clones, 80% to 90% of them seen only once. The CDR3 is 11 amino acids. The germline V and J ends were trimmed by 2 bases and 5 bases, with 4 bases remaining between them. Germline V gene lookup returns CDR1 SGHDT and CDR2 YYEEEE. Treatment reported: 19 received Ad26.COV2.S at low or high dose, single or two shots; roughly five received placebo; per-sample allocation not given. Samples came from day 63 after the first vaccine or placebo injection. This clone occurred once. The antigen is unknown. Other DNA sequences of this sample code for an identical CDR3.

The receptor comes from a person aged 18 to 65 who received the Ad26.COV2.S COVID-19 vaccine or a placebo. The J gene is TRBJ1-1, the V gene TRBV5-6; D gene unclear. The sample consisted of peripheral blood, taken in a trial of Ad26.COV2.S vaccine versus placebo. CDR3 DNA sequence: TGTGCCAGCAGCTTAGGGACTGAAGCTTTCTTT. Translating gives CASSLGTEAFF.